This record covers a single T cell receptor (beta chain). The sample originates from a study of beta chain features in type 1 diabetes. Expressed TCRB transcripts got sequenced, as all isolated RNA was reverse transcribed. Here immunoSEQ multiplex PCR was the method, and the copy in TCRdb shows in-frame clones only, minus some. The sample has 140,000 to 150,000 clones; nearly 50% are singletons. This CDR3 region has 17 residues. The J segment lost 2 bases and the V segment lost 3 bases, leaving 13 bases of the junction unmatched. Per germline, CDR1 KGHSH and CDR2 LQKENI. This receptor was taken from a man between 18 and 35 years old in good health. The sequenced sample was Tregs from blood. This sequence joins TRBV18 and TRBJ2-7; 7 bases are shared with TRBD2. The CDR3 bases are TGTGCCAGCTCACCCCCGGGGGGAACGAGGGGACCCTACGAGCAGTACTTC. This gives the protein CASSPPGGTRGPYEQYF.